This TCR beta chain was obtained from a study of T-cell memory formation after mild COVID-19. Germline V gives CDR1 MNHNS, CDR2 SASEGT. CDR3 length: 12 amino acids. The ends were cut back, 8 bases at V and 5 bases at J, with 10 bases in the middle. TCRdb re-analysed the 5' RACE reads in MiXCR, keeping a single row per CDR3 protein. This repertoire shows about 57,000 distinct CDR3 sequences, 9% to 15% found once; its top ten account for more than 20%. The table lists this clonotype with a few counts. The TCR sequence derives from a man younger than 30 who had mild COVID-19 (a few samples of this study predate the infection). Cell type and time point are not known. The chain combines TRBV6-1 with TRBJ1-5; TRBD1 might be the D (6 bases). Sequencing was performed on PBMCs or a T cell subset sorted from them (not recorded which). The CDR3 loop reads CASRRQDQPQHF. The CDR3 region has the DNA TGTGCCAGCCGCCGACAGGATCAGCCCCAGCATTTT.